This TCR beta chain is from a study of CDR3 diversity in severe acne. V lost 5 bases and J lost 6; bases outside the gene matches: 5. The CDR3 loop spans 12 amino acids. The V gene's germline CDR1 is DFQATT and CDR2 SNEGSKA (reference sequence). TCRdb processed the PCR reads anew with MiXCR; each CDR3 protein has one entry. The sample lists fewer than 90,000 distinct CDR3 sequences; approximately 49% were seen once. The sample consisted of blood. The V call is TRBV20-1, the J call TRBJ2-5; 8 bases line up with TRBD2. The origin of this receptor is a male donor with severe acne vulgaris. The CDR3 region is CSAHTGGQTQYF. The CDR3, as DNA: TGCAGTGCTCACACGGGAGGGCAGACCCAGTACTTC.